Below, 14 T cell receptor beta chains from the same sample are listed, as sequenced in a study of shared clonotypes between healthy human individuals. Naive CD8 populations comprised CD45RO-negative cells positively selected for CCR7, excluding terminally differentiated effector memory CD45RA+ cells. Using immunoSEQ multiplex PCR, the repertoire was profiled, and TCRdb retains in-frame clones only, with some absent. The profile shows approximately 1.9 million clones, 90% to 95% of them singletons. The sample taken for sequencing was naive CD8+ T cells from PBMCs. The receptor source for this set is a young man in good health. Some clones in this sample may be carry-over from other donors' samples.

V and J are TRBV28 and TRBJ2-7; D uncertain. The CDR3 consists of 14 residues. The V gene lost 3 bases and the J gene lost 5 bases, with 14 bases spanning the gap. Germline-derived CDR1 and CDR2 are MDHEN and SYDVKM. CDR3 sequence: CASSFEQRSHEQYF. The CDR3 DNA reads as TGTGCCAGCAGTTTCGAGCAGAGGTCCCACGAGCAGTACTTC.

This chain links TRBV10-3 with TRBJ2-7; possibly TRBD1 for D (6 bases). V gave up 2 bases and J gave up 3 bases, with 11 bases separating them. Per the germline V gene, CDR1 is ENHRY and CDR2 is SYGVKD. The CDR3 totals 14 residues. The CDR3 sequence: CAISEPTGYYEQYF. For the CDR3, the DNA is TGTGCCATCAGTGAGCCAACAGGGTACTACGAGCAGTACTTC.

This clone was seen a single time. The chain is built from TRBV25-1 and TRBJ2-5; no clear D gene. The germline CDR1 and CDR2 sequences are MGHDK and SYGVNS. The CDR3 covers 12 residues. V was cut by 2 bases and J by 4 bases, with 5 bases left in between. The CDR3 DNA reads TGTGCCAGCAGTGAACACCCAGAGACCCAGTACTTC. Encoded protein: CASSEHPETQYF.

V usage is TRBV5-1 and J usage is TRBJ2-7, with D unresolved. The germline gives CDR1 SGHRS, CDR2 YFSETQ. This CDR3 contains 14 residues. Between the trimmed V and J ends, which lost 3 bases and 5 bases, there was a span of 15 bases. In DNA form, the CDR3 reads TGCGCCAGCAGCTGGGTCACCTTAGAAGACGAGCAGTACTTC. This codes for CASSWVTLEDEQYF.

The chain joins TRBV5-6 to TRBJ2-7; D perhaps matches TRBD1 (7 bases). Per germline, CDR1 SGHDT and CDR2 YYEEEE. The CDR3 length is 13 residues. Trimming cost V 5 bases and J 3 bases, with 12 bases left between them. The CDR3 DNA follows: TGTGCCAGCAGGCCTCAGGGGGGCTACGAGCAGTACTTC. Its translation: CASRPQGGYEQYF.

The chain is built from TRBV29-1 and TRBJ2-1, with D possibly called TRBD1 or TRBD2 (6 bases each). The CDR3 runs 14 residues. Germline loops: CDR1 SQVTM, CDR2 ANQGSEA. The V end lost 4 bases, the J end lost 7 bases, and 17 bases lay between the germline ends. Written as DNA, the CDR3 is TGCAGCGTTGTCGGGGGCGTGCGGGGTAATGAGCAGTTCTTC. Translated: CSVVGGVRGNEQFF.

J is TRBJ1-2 and V is TRBV7-9; no definite D call. Per the germline V gene, CDR1 is SEHNR and CDR2 is FQNEAQ (reference sequence). Deletions cut 4 bases from V and 0 bases from J, with 12 bases between. CDR3 length: 15 residues. CDR3: CASSSARGSNYGYTF. CDR3 DNA sequence: TGTGCCAGCAGCTCTGCTCGAGGCTCTAACTATGGCTACACCTTC.

The rearrangement links TRBV29-1 to TRBJ2-7; TRBD1 aligns across 9 bases. Looked up from germline, CDR1 is SQVTM and CDR2 is ANQGSEA. The trim removed 6 bases at V and 2 bases at J, leaving 8 bases unmatched. The CDR3 extends over 14 amino acids. As DNA, the CDR3 is TGCAGCGTCCAACCGGGACAGGGCCCCTACGAGCAGTACTTC. This translates into CSVQPGQGPYEQYF.

The chain is built from TRBV10-3 and TRBJ2-1; D tentatively reads TRBD1 or TRBD2 (5 bases each). Deletions cut 4 bases from V and 1 base from J, with 14 bases between. Germline V gives CDR1 ENHRY, CDR2 SYGVKD. There are 16 residues in the CDR3. The CDR3 here is CAISGAGTSSYNEQFF. CDR3 DNA: TGTGCCATCAGTGGGGCCGGGACCAGTTCCTACAATGAGCAGTTCTTC.

The V and J genes are TRBV5-1 and TRBJ2-6, with TRBD1 identical over 9 bases. With 2 bases clipped from V and 3 bases from J, the junction kept 9 bases outside the gene matches. CDR3 length: 18 amino acids. Germline CDR1 reads SGHRS; CDR2 reads YFSETQ. The CDR3 nucleotides are TGCGCCAGCAGCTTCCCCGGGACAGGGCGCCGTGGGGCCAACGTCCTGACTTTC. Amino acids: CASSFPGTGRRGANVLTF.

The rearrangement links TRBV27 to TRBJ1-1; D is possibly TRBD1 (6 bases). The V end lost 4 bases, the J end lost 2 bases, and 20 bases lay between the germline ends. Germline assignment: CDR1 MNHEY and CDR2 SMNVEV (reference sequence). The CDR3 runs 17 residues. Here the CDR3 DNA reads TGTGCCAGCAGTTCCATAGGGGGGGACGGAACCAACACTGAAGCTTTCTTT. Its protein is CASSSIGGDGTNTEAFF.

The V call is TRBV7-9, the J call TRBJ2-7; 10 nucleotides match TRBD2. Germline CDR1 reads SEHNR; CDR2 reads FQNEAQ (reference sequence). The CDR3 totals 15 residues. The trim removed 5 bases at V and 2 bases at J, leaving 6 bases unmatched. The CDR3 spells CASSRGLANTYEQYF. CDR3 DNA sequence: TGTGCCAGCAGCCGGGGACTAGCGAACACCTACGAGCAGTACTTC.

The chain recombines TRBV9 with TRBJ1-2; D gene unclear. The ends were cut back, 3 bases at V and 8 bases at J, with 14 bases in the middle. Per the germline V gene, CDR1 is SGDLS and CDR2 is YYNGEE. There are 13 residues in the CDR3. The CDR3 loop is CASSAGGPAGYTF. The CDR3 DNA follows: TGTGCCAGCAGCGCGGGAGGCCCGGCGGGCTACACCTTC.

CDR3 in amino acids: CASSLGMGSDEQFF. The CDR3 DNA is TGTGCCAGCAGTTTGGGTATGGGTTCCGATGAGCAGTTCTTC. The V gene is TRBV28, the J gene TRBJ2-1; D call uncertain. Germline V gene sequence: CDR1 MDHEN, CDR2 SYDVKM. This CDR3 is built from 14 residues. V gave up 3 bases and J gave up 8 bases, with 14 bases separating them.